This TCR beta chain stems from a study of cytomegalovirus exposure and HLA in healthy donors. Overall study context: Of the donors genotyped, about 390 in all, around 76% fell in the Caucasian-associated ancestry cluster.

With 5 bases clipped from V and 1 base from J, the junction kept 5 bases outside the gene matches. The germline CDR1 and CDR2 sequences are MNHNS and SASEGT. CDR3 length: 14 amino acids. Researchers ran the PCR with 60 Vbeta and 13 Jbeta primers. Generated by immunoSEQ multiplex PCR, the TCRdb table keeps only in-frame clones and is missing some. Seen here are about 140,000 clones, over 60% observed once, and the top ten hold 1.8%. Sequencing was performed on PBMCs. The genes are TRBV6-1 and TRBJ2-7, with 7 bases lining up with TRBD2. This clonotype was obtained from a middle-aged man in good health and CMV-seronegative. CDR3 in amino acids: CASSQREGSYEQYF. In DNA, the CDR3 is TGTGCCAGCAGTCAAAGGGAGGGTTCCTACGAGCAGTACTTC.